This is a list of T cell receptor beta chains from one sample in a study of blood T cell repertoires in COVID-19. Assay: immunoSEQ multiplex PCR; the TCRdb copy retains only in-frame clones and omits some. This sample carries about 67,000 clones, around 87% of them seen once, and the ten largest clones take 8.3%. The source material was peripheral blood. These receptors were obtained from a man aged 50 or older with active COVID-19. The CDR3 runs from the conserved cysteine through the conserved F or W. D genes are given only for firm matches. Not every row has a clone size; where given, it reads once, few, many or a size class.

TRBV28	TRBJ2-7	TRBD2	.	TGTGCCAGCAGTCTCAGCGGGAGAACTTGGGAGCAGTACTTC	CASSLSGRTWEQYF
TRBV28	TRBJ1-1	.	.	TGTGCCAGCAGTCCCGCCGGGGAAAGAGTTTCTGAAGCTTTCTTT	CASSPAGERVSEAFF
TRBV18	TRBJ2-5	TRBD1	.	TGTGCCAGCTCACCGGGACAGGGTGAGACCCAGTACTTC	CASSPGQGETQYF
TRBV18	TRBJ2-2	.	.	TGTGCCAGCTCAGCGATTTTACAGGGGAACACCGGGGAGCTGTTTTTT	CASSAILQGNTGELFF
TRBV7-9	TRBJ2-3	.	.	TGTGCCAGCAGCTTAACGGGGGGCACAGATACGCAGTATTTT	CASSLTGGTDTQYF
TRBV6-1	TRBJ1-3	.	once	TGTGCCAGCAGTGGATTCGGCCGGGACTCTGGAAACACCATATATTTT	CASSGFGRDSGNTIYF
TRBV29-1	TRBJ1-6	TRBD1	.	TGCAGCGCCTGGACAGGAAGGGCCAATTCACCCCTCCACTTT	CSAWTGRANSPLHF
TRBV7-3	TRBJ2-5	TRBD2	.	TGTGCCAGCAGCTTATCCCCCGTTCTAGCGGGGGGGCAAGAGACCCAGTACTTC	CASSLSPVLAGGQETQYF
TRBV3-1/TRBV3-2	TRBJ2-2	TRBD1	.	TGTGCCAGCAGCCGGGACAGGGGTGCCGGGGAGCTGTTTTTT	CASSRDRGAGELFF
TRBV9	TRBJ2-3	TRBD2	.	TGTGCCAGCAGCCCCCTCGGGATTAGCGGGAGGAACACAGATACGCAGTATTTT	CASSPLGISGRNTDTQYF
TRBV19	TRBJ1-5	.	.	TGTGCCAGTAGTGGATCGACAGGAGGAAATCAGCCCCAGCATTTT	CASSGSTGGNQPQHF
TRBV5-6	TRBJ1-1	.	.	TGTGCCAGCAGCTTCACAGTGAACACTGAAGCTTTCTTT	CASSFTVNTEAFF
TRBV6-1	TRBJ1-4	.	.	TGTGCCAGCAGTGAATTGGAGTACGTTGGAAAACTGTTTTTT	CASSELEYVGKLFF
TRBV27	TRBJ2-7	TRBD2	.	TGTGCCAGCAGACAGCCCCGGGGGGGATCCTACGAGCAGTACTTC	CASRQPRGGSYEQYF
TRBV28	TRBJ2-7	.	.	TGTGCCGCAATTGGGAGGTCCTACGAGCAGTACTTC	CAAIGRSYEQYF
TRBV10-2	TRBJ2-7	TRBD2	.	TGCGCCACCATGCCCTCCGGGACAGGGCGACTAGCGGGAGATTACGAGCAGTACTTC	CATMPSGTGRLAGDYEQYF
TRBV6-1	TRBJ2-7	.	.	TGTGCCAGCAGTGAGTTAGCAGGACAACCCTACGAGCAGTACTTC	CASSELAGQPYEQYF
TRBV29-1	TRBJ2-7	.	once	TGCAGCGTTGAAGACTGGACGGGGGAGCAGTACTTC	CSVEDWTGEQYF